The sequence of this T cell receptor (beta chain) was determined in a study of blood T cells in healthy people across ages. This clonotype was counted between two and nine times. Germline V gene data show CDR1 as MGHDK and CDR2 as SYGVNS. This CDR3 is built from 14 residues. V shed 5 bases, J shed 4 bases, and the junction held 7 bases outside the gene matches. Through a sample-barcoded 5' primer and a J-beta primer mix, a second PCR was run for 7 to 11 cycles. Via MiXCR, TCRdb re-called the 5' RACE reads, giving one row per CDR3 protein. The repertoire holds roughly 500,000 distinct CDR3 sequences, with roughly 29% as singletons.

V and J are TRBV25-1 and TRBJ1-1; TRBD1 agrees at 7 bases. Material for sequencing was blood. The TCR sequence derives from a woman aged 65 to 85 in good health. The DNA of the CDR3 is TGTGCCAGCAGTCACGGGGAGGGGGCCACTGAAGCTTTCTTT. Translated, it gives CASSHGEGATEAFF.